This entry lists 11 T cell receptor beta chains sequenced from one sample in a study of blood T cell repertoires in COVID-19. Assay used: immunoSEQ multiplex PCR; TCRdb lists only in-frame clones, some missing. The sample lists about 370,000 clones; 70% to 90% were seen once. What was sequenced was peripheral blood. These receptors were collected from a woman aged 25 to 39 with COVID-19, enrolled during active disease.

The rearrangement joins TRBV5-1 to TRBJ1-5; D is unclear. The germline V gene encodes CDR1 SGHRS and CDR2 YFSETQ. V gave up 0 bases and J gave up 3 bases, with 4 bases separating them. There are 13 residues in the CDR3. CDR3 DNA sequence: TGCGCCAGCAGCTTGGGAGTCAATCAGCCCCAGCATTTT. This encodes CASSLGVNQPQHF.

The chain uses TRBV4-3 and TRBJ2-1; 7 nucleotides agree with TRBD2. Looked up from germline, CDR1 is LGHNA and CDR2 is YSLEER. The CDR3 spans 15 residues. V shed 1 base and J 3 bases; nucleotides not matched to a gene: 3. DNA of the CDR3: TGCGCCAGCAGCCAAGGACTAGCAGACTACAATGAGCAGTTCTTC. Protein: CASSQGLADYNEQFF.

In DNA form, the CDR3 reads TGTGCCAGCAGCTTAAACGCCAGGGGCAATCAGCCCCAGCATTTT. It yields the protein CASSLNARGNQPQHF. V and J are TRBV7-2 and TRBJ1-5, with D tentatively TRBD1 (5 bases). CDR3 length equals 15 residues. V was clipped by 2 bases and J by 2 bases, with 10 bases between them. Germline V CDR1 and CDR2: SGHTA, FQGNSA.

The CDR3 bases are TGTGCCAGCAGCGTACAGGCCGACATTTCAACTAATGAAAAACTGTTTTTT. Translating gives CASSVQADISTNEKLFF. The chain couples TRBV9 to TRBJ1-4; D is ambiguous. The length of the CDR3 is 17 residues. Trimming took 1 base from V and 0 from J, leaving 13 bases between them. Germline V gene data show CDR1 as SGDLS and CDR2 as YYNGEE.

This sequence joins TRBV5-1 and TRBJ2-1, with D tentatively TRBD2 (6 bases). The CDR3 sequence is 15 residues long. Trimming took 1 base from V and 3 from J, leaving 11 bases between them. The germline CDR1 and CDR2 sequences are SGHRS and YFSETQ. This CDR3 reads CASSLRLANYNEQFF. CDR3 nucleotides: TGCGCCAGCAGCTTGAGGCTAGCGAACTACAATGAGCAGTTCTTC.

The genes are TRBV5-6 and TRBJ1-6; 9 bases line up with TRBD1. There are 16 residues in the CDR3. With V trimmed by 2 bases and J by 5 bases, 5 bases remained unmatched. Germline V lookup: CDR1 SGHDT, CDR2 YYEEEE. The CDR3 DNA reads as TGTGCCAGCAGCTTTGGGACAGGGAAGAATAATTCACCCCTCCACTTT. Translation: CASSFGTGKNNSPLHF.

The genes are TRBV9 and TRBJ2-1; 9 bases map to TRBD1. The CDR3 runs 15 residues. V lost 4 bases and J lost 7; bases outside the gene matches: 9. Looked up from germline, CDR1 is SGDLS and CDR2 is YYNGEE. For the CDR3, the DNA is TGTGCCAGCAGCCCACAGGGGGCGAGGTGGAATGAGCAGTTCTTC. The encoded protein is CASSPQGARWNEQFF.

J is TRBJ1-6 and V is TRBV6-5; no clear D gene. V was pared by 6 bases and J by 6 bases, with 12 bases between. The CDR3 is made up of 14 amino acids. Germline lookup yields CDR1 MNHEY and CDR2 SVGAGI. In DNA form, the CDR3 reads TGTGCCAGCAGACGTCTTGGGCCTAATTCACCCCTCCACTTT. This codes for CASRRLGPNSPLHF.

This clone was counted a single time. The J gene is TRBJ2-1, the V gene TRBV28, with D perhaps TRBD1 (6 bases). This CDR3 contains 14 residues. Germline CDR1 and CDR2: MDHEN and SYDVKM. V dropped 8 bases and J dropped 5 bases, with 16 bases sitting between them. CDR3: CASSPARGDNEQFF. The CDR3 region has the DNA TGTGCCAGCTCTCCTGCCAGGGGCGACAATGAGCAGTTCTTC.

The rearrangement links TRBV10-3 to TRBJ1-1; TRBD1 matches at 8 bases. The germline V gene has CDR1 ENHRY and CDR2 SYGVKD. This CDR3 comprises 15 residues. J gave up 2 bases and V 0 bases, and 2 bases lay outside the gene matches. The CDR3 reads CAISESGQVNTEAFF. The CDR3, as DNA: TGTGCCATCAGTGAGTCGGGACAGGTTAACACTGAAGCTTTCTTT.

This clone was recorded once. The V call is TRBV4-1, the J call TRBJ2-2; 8 bases line up with TRBD1. J lost 1 base, V lost 6 bases, and 4 bases had no gene match. The CDR3 is 15 residues long. In germline, CDR1 is MGHRA, CDR2 YSYEKL. Here the CDR3 reads CASRKTGGNTGELFF. Written as DNA, the CDR3 is TGCGCCAGCAGAAAAACAGGGGGGAACACCGGGGAGCTGTTTTTT.